The entry below gives a single TCR beta chain sequence along with its context. As yet, its antigen is unknown. TCRdb keeps only in-frame clones here, not all; method: immunoSEQ multiplex PCR. The top ten hold roughly 1.6% of the sample, which has some 36,000 clones, 90% to 95% seen once. This entry is derived from a study of T cell clonotyping in hematopoietic cell transplantation. Turning to the study itself: Cytoreduction preceded collection of pretransplant recipient samples.

Study conclusions and caveats: Graft donor and pretransplant recipient Inverse Simpson Index values predicted broader posttransplant TCR diversity. Few recipient clonotypes overlapped donors; over 95% were de novo at given depth. After transplant, recipient diversity fell while pathologically expanded clonotypes grew through day 180.

Time point here: recipient sample about 28 days before transplant, after cytoreduction. The CDR3 totals 13 residues. The TCR originated in a man aged 35-49 years with chronic myeloid leukemia. Some clones in this sample may be carry-over from other donors' samples. V usage is TRBV12-2 and J usage is TRBJ2-7. TRBV12-2 is marked as a pseudogene. The sequencing here drew on peripheral blood mononuclear cells, taken before stem cell transplant. CDR3 sequence reads: CASRHRDQYEQYF. CDR3 coding DNA: TGTGCAAGTCGTCACCGGGACCAATACGAGCAGTACTTC.